Detailed here is one T cell receptor (beta chain). Its antigen is undetermined. Researchers barred patients who had uncontrolled infection, other autoimmune disease, pregnancy or lactation. Clinicians diagnosed patients from clinical symptoms, serum thyroxine and TRAb, thyroid ultrasound and orbital computed tomography. The data are from a study of T cells in Graves' hyperthyroidism and ophthalmopathy. Whole-study results and caveats: In blood, most of the thyroid clonotypes expanded above 0.001 were also present.

Amplified regions were TCR beta CDR3 sequences from RNA transcripts. Primed by the HTBI set, a first-round RT-PCR was run on the TCR CDR3. TCRdb re-analysed the multiplex PCR reads in MiXCR, keeping a single row per CDR3 protein. In the table there are hundreds of thousands of distinct CDR3 sequences, 40% to 55% of which are singletons. This CDR3 has 15 amino acids. Germline CDR1 reads SNHLY; CDR2 reads FYNNEI. The trim removed 9 bases at V and 4 bases at J, leaving 9 bases unmatched. Specimen: peripheral blood or thyroid tissue (not recorded which). This chain connects TRBV2 to TRBJ2-2; 9 nucleotides match TRBD2. The TCR was taken from an adult man with Graves' disease, either hyperthyroidism or ophthalmopathy (not recorded which). CDR3 amino acids: CASSEGTSLTGELFF. The CDR3 DNA follows: TGTGCCAGTAGCGAGGGGACTAGCCTCACCGGGGAGCTGTTTTTT.